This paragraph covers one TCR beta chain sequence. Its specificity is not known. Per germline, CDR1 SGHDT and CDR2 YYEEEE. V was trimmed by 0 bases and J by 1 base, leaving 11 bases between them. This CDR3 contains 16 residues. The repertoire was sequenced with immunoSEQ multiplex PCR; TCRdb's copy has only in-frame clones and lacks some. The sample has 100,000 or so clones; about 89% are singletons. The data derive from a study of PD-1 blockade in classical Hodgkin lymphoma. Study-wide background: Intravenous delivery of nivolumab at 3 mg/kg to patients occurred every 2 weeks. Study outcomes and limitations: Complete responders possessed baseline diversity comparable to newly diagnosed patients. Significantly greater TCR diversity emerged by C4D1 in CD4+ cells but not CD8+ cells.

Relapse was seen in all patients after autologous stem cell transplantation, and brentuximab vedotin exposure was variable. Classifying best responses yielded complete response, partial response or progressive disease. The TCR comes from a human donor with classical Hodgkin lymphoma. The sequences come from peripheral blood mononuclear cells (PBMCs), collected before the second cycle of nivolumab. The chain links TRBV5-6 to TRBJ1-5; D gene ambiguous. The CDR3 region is CASSLGGWESNQPQHF. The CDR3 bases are TGTGCCAGCAGCTTGGGGGGTTGGGAGAGCAATCAGCCCCAGCATTTT.